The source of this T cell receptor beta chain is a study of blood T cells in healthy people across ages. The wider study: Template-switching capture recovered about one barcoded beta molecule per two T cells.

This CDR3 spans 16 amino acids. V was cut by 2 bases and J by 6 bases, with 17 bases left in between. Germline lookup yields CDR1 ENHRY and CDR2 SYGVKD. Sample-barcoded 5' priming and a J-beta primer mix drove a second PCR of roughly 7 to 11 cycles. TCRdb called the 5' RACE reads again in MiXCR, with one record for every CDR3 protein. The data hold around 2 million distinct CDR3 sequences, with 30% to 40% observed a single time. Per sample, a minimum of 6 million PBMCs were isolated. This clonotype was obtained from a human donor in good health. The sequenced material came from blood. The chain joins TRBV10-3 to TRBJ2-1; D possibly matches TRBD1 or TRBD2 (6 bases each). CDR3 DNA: TGTGCCATCAGTGAGAGGGGGGCTTCTCGGTCCAATGAGCAGTTCTTC. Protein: CAISERGASRSNEQFF.